One sample yielded the 3 T cell receptor beta chains listed below, sequenced in a study of T cell repertoires in cytomegalovirus infection. TCRdb processed the reads anew with MiXCR; each CDR3 protein has one entry. The sample shows about 260,000 distinct CDR3 sequences, roughly 15% of them seen only once. Sequenced sample: PBMCs. The receptor source for this set is a human donor in good health (CMV status not recorded). Some clones in this sample may be carry-over from other donors' samples.

Note on this clonotype: The germline gene is not matched at one end of the junction; a read error may be the cause. The V gene is TRBV5-5, the J gene TRBJ2-1; perhaps TRBD2 as D (5 bases). Per germline, CDR1 SGHKS and CDR2 YYEKEE (reference sequence). The CDR3 contains 14 residues. Here the CDR3 DNA reads TGTGCCAGCAGCCCATGGACTGGCTACAGTGAGCAGTTCTTC. Its translation: CASSPWTGYSEQFF.

The V and J genes are TRBV28 and TRBJ1-5; 7 bases map to TRBD1. CDR1 is MDHEN, CDR2 SYDVKM, per germline. This CDR3 spans 15 amino acids. Trimming took 6 bases from V and 4 from J; bases not matched to a gene: 9. The CDR3 is CASRPGTEVNQPQHF. The CDR3 DNA reads TGTGCCAGCAGGCCCGGGACAGAGGTTAATCAGCCCCAGCATTTT.

This clonotype was counted ten times or more. J is TRBJ2-5 and V is TRBV20-1, with D possibly TRBD2 on 5 matching bases. Trimming pared 3 bases from V and 5 bases from J, leaving 19 bases between. CDR1 and CDR2 from the germline V gene are DFQATT and SNEGSKA (reference sequence). The length of the CDR3 is 15 residues. CDR3: CSARESTSIWETQYF. In DNA form, the CDR3 reads TGCAGTGCTAGGGAAAGCACTAGTATATGGGAGACCCAGTACTTC.